This note documents a single T cell receptor beta chain sequence. Antigen specificity is unknown. The record originates from a study of cytomegalovirus exposure and HLA in healthy donors. Study summary: There were 100 million to 130 million unique TCR beta sequences, drawn from about 179 million T cells, in an earlier analysis. General observations from the study: Most TCR sequences were rare, but some public TCRs occurred in many donors.

The V and J ends lost 5 bases and 2 bases respectively, with 7 bases between them. Per the germline V gene, CDR1 is MNHNY and CDR2 is SVGAGI (reference sequence). This CDR3 contains 12 residues. Primers: 60 Vbeta forward and 13 Jbeta reverse. Data came from immunoSEQ multiplex PCR; TCRdb stores just in-frame clones and leaves some out. There are 70,000 to 95,000 clones in the sample; around 75% occur only once, and approximately 2.3% lies in the top ten. The source of this sequence is a middle-aged man in good health and CMV-seronegative. The genes are TRBV6-6 and TRBJ2-7; D may be TRBD2 (5 bases). The material sequenced was PBMCs. CDR3 region: CASSLGTYEQYF. The CDR3, as DNA: TGTGCCAGCAGTCTCGGGACCTACGAGCAGTACTTC.